The 20 T cell receptor beta chains reported below all come from one sample, sequenced in a study of CD8 T cells in Susac syndrome. Reverse transcription of roughly 0.5 to 1 ug RNA was performed with random hexamers. TCRdb re-derived calls from the immunoSEQ multiplex PCR reads in MiXCR, one entry per CDR3 protein. Among more than 110,000 distinct CDR3 sequences listed, 95% were seen once. Sequencing was carried out using CD4+ T cells from PBMCs. These receptor sequences come from a human donor with Susac syndrome.

This clonotype was picked up one time. The chain employs TRBV27 and TRBJ1-5; unclear D gene. This CDR3 is built from 15 residues. V was pared by 7 bases and J by 1 base, with 14 bases between. Germline V gene sequence: CDR1 MNHEY, CDR2 SMNVEV (reference sequence). Written as DNA, the CDR3 is TGTGCCAGCAAAATTGATTTTCGAAGCAATCAGCCCCAGCATTTT. This encodes CASKIDFRSNQPQHF.

This clonotype occurred a few times. V and J are TRBV12-5 and TRBJ1-5, with D unresolved. V was clipped by 1 base and J by 3 bases, with 4 bases between them. Per the germline V gene, CDR1 is LGHNT and CDR2 is FRNRAP. This CDR3 has 13 amino acids. CDR3 residues: CASGLEDNQPQHF. The CDR3 region has the DNA TGTGCTAGTGGTTTGGAAGACAATCAGCCCCAGCATTTT.

The chain is built from TRBV19 and TRBJ1-1; 7 bases line up with TRBD1. V gave up 7 bases and J gave up 0 bases; unmatched junction bases: 11. Germline CDR1 LNHDA, CDR2 SQIVND (reference sequence). This CDR3 is 16 amino acids long. In DNA, the CDR3 is TGTGCCAGTATTCAGTCTACGGGGACAGTGAACACTGAAGCTTTCTTT. Translated: CASIQSTGTVNTEAFF. Full variable domain (remainder filled in from reference TRBV19 and TRBJ1-1): DGGITQSPKYLFRKEGQNVTLSCEQNLNHDAMYWYRQDPGQGLRLIYYSQIVNDFQKGDIAEGYSVSREKKESFPLTVTSAQKNPTAFYLCASIQSTGTVNTEAFFGQGTRLTVV.

The chain links TRBV7-2 to TRBJ1-1; 12 bases fit TRBD1. The CDR3 runs to 16 residues. Germline lookup yields CDR1 SGHTA and CDR2 FQGNSA. The J segment lost 5 bases and the V segment lost 3 bases, leaving 7 bases of the junction unmatched. The chain's CDR3 is CASSFLGQGASTEAFF. In DNA, the CDR3 is TGTGCCAGCAGCTTTTTGGGACAGGGGGCGAGTACTGAAGCTTTCTTT.

This clonotype appeared once. The chain recombines TRBV18 with TRBJ2-1, with TRBD2 identical over 9 bases. With V trimmed by 2 bases and J by 5 bases, 7 bases remained unmatched. This CDR3 comprises 16 residues. Germline CDR1 and CDR2: KGHSH and LQKENI. The CDR3 reads CASSPGIAGVNNEQFF. The CDR3, as DNA: TGTGCCAGCTCACCAGGGATAGCGGGAGTGAACAATGAGCAGTTCTTC.

The V gene is TRBV4-3, the J gene TRBJ2-3; D is undetermined. This CDR3 is built from 13 residues. Trimming pared 2 bases from V and 3 bases from J, leaving 6 bases between. Germline V gene data show CDR1 as LGHNA and CDR2 as YSLEER. CDR3 residues: CASSQILTDTQYF. The CDR3 bases are TGCGCCAGCAGCCAAATACTAACAGATACGCAGTATTTT.

This clonotype appeared once. V and J are TRBV5-1 and TRBJ2-5, with D perhaps TRBD1 (5 bases). CDR3 length: 15 residues. V was pared by 0 bases and J by 1 base, with 10 bases between. Germline V CDR1 and CDR2: SGHRS, YFSETQ. CDR3 coding DNA: TGCGCCAGCAGCTTGGCTGGCGACAGCCAAGAGACCCAGTACTTC. It encodes CASSLAGDSQETQYF. Variable domain in full (rest from reference TRBV5-1 and TRBJ2-5): KAGVTQTPRYLIKTRGQQVTLSCSPISGHRSVSWYQQTPGQGLQFLFEYFSETQRNKGNFPGRFSGRQFSNSRSEMNVSTLELGDSALYLCASSLAGDSQETQYFGPGTRLLVL.

The V call is TRBV29-1, the J call TRBJ1-2, with D hard to call. Trimming pared 5 bases from V and 4 bases from J, leaving 11 bases between. Germline V gives CDR1 SQVTM, CDR2 ANQGSEA. This CDR3 comprises 12 residues. The CDR3 reads CSVSTQSYGYTF. For the CDR3, the DNA is TGCAGCGTTAGTACACAGAGCTATGGCTACACCTTC.

The chain employs TRBV6-5 and TRBJ2-7; 7 positions match TRBD2. CDR3 size: 12 residues. Losses at the gene ends were 8 bases for V and 3 bases for J; bases not matched to a gene: 4. Germline CDR1 reads MNHEY; CDR2 reads SVGAGI. The chain's CDR3 is CASRASGYEQYF. The CDR3 DNA follows: TGTGCCAGCCGGGCTAGCGGCTACGAGCAGTACTTC.

This clonotype has more than one count but fewer than ten. V and J are TRBV6-2 or TRBV6-3 and TRBJ2-5; D gene ambiguous. CDR3 length equals 14 residues. V dropped 0 bases and J dropped 1 base, with 6 bases sitting between them. Germline V gene lookup returns CDR1 MNHEY and CDR2 SVGEGT. The CDR3 sequence is CASSYSGLQETQYF. As DNA, the CDR3 is TGTGCCAGCAGTTACTCTGGGCTCCAAGAGACCCAGTACTTC.

The rearrangement links TRBV6-4 to TRBJ2-7; D is unclear. The CDR3 is 12 amino acids. Per germline, CDR1 MRHNA and CDR2 SNTAGT. V was shortened by 7 bases and J by 5 bases, with 12 bases between the two germline ends. CDR3 in amino acids: CASNKGRHEQYF. In nucleotides, the CDR3 is TGTGCCAGCAATAAGGGCCGCCACGAGCAGTACTTC.

The rearrangement links TRBV30 to TRBJ1-5, with no clear D. The germline V gene has CDR1 GTSNPN and CDR2 SVGIG (reference sequence). CDR3 size: 15 residues. V lost 2 bases and J lost 0, with 11 bases in between. The CDR3 loop reads CAWSLRGSSNQPQHF. DNA for the CDR3: TGTGCCTGGAGTTTACGAGGATCTAGCAATCAGCCCCAGCATTTT.

This chain links TRBV7-3 with TRBJ2-1; tentatively, D is TRBD1 (5 bases). This CDR3 is 16 amino acids long. Trimming took 4 bases from V and 3 from J, leaving 16 bases between them. CDR1 is SGHTA, CDR2 FQGTGA, per germline. The CDR3 region has the DNA TGTGCCAGCAGCTCTTTTGCAGGGAAGAACTACAATGAGCAGTTCTTC. This encodes CASSSFAGKNYNEQFF.

The CDR3 nucleotides are TGCAGTGCCACGGGACTAGCTAGCACCGGGGAGCTGTTTTTT. Translation: CSATGLASTGELFF. V is TRBV20-1 and J is TRBJ2-2, with TRBD2 matching 9 bases. The CDR3 runs to 14 residues. Unmatched junction bases numbered 6, after V lost 6 bases and J lost 4 bases. Germline values: CDR1 DFQATT, CDR2 SNEGSKA (reference sequence).

This rearrangement joins TRBV25-1 to TRBJ2-1, with 14 bases that match TRBD2. The germline CDR1 and CDR2 sequences are MGHDK and SYGVNS. After removal of 4 bases from V and 3 bases from J, the junction contained 5 bases not matched to a gene. The CDR3 contains 17 residues. The CDR3: CASSGLAGGPLYNEQFF. Written as DNA, the CDR3 is TGTGCCAGCAGTGGACTAGCGGGAGGGCCCCTCTACAATGAGCAGTTCTTC. The full variable domain, with the rest looked up from reference TRBV25-1 and TRBJ2-1, is EADIYQTPRYLVIGTGKKITLECSQTMGHDKMYWYQQDPGMELHLIHYSYGVNSTEKGDLSSESTVSRIRTEHFPLTLESARPSHTSQYLCASSGLAGGPLYNEQFFGPGTRLTVL.

The chain carries TRBV2 and TRBJ2-1, with 9 bases identical to TRBD2. Germline loops: CDR1 SNHLY, CDR2 FYNNEI. CDR3 size: 13 residues. J lost 6 bases, V lost 6 bases, and 3 bases had no gene match. The CDR3 reads CASRLAGLNEQFF. CDR3 DNA sequence: TGTGCCAGCAGACTAGCGGGCCTCAATGAGCAGTTCTTC.

V and J are TRBV5-4 and TRBJ2-3; 7 nucleotides line up with TRBD1. The V gene's germline CDR1 is SGHNT and CDR2 YYREEE (reference sequence). The CDR3 is 17 amino acids. V was clipped by 2 bases and J by 0 bases; unmatched bases: 9. CDR3 coding DNA: TGTGCCAGCAGCTTTTATTCAGGGGGTGGGAGCACAGATACGCAGTATTTT. The encoded protein is CASSFYSGGGSTDTQYF.

V is TRBV2 and J is TRBJ1-1; D unresolved. The CDR3 has 14 residues. Germline CDR1 and CDR2: SNHLY and FYNNEI. V was clipped by 8 bases and J by 0 bases, with 13 bases between them. In nucleotides, the CDR3 is TGTGCCAGCCTTCTCATGGGGATGAACACTGAAGCTTTCTTT. Amino acid sequence: CASLLMGMNTEAFF.

The J gene is TRBJ2-7, the V gene TRBV7-9; no firm D call. CDR3 size: 13 residues. The germline V gene encodes CDR1 SEHNR and CDR2 FQNEAQ (reference sequence). Trimming pared 3 bases from V and 2 bases from J, leaving 8 bases between. CDR3 in amino acids: CASSFGGTYEQYF. For the CDR3, the DNA is TGTGCCAGCAGCTTCGGCGGTACCTACGAGCAGTACTTC.

The chain has TRBV12-3 or TRBV12-4 and TRBJ2-5; D is possibly TRBD2 (7 bases). V was trimmed by 5 bases and J by 5 bases, leaving 15 bases between them. The CDR3 covers 14 residues. The CDR3 sequence is CASSPQGRAETQYF. The CDR3, as DNA: TGTGCCAGCAGTCCGCAGGGGAGGGCGGAGACCCAGTACTTC.